This T cell receptor beta chain was documented in a study of blood T cell repertoires in COVID-19. The overall study: Donors in the United States, Italy and Spain gave samples during acute or convalescent COVID-19. Sources were T cells, B-cell-depleted T cells, or PBMCs; the material itself was cDNA or gDNA.

Germline CDR1 SGHTA, CDR2 FQGNSA. The CDR3 is 15 amino acids. The germline V and J ends were trimmed by 3 bases and 7 bases, with 15 bases remaining between them. The authors' processing: Researchers report that nucleated cell counts were estimated from reference gene primer amplification. The assay was immunoSEQ multiplex PCR, and TCRdb's table has in-frame clones only and misses some. V and J calls and clone size come straight from that table; D and trimming were deduced from the DNA. Of tens of thousands of clones in the sample, around 83% are singletons; the top ten hold 40% to 50%. The clonotype originates from a man older than 75 with acute or convalescent COVID-19. The rearrangement uses TRBV7-2 and TRBJ2-2, with D possibly being TRBD2 (7 bases). Sequencing used peripheral blood. CDR3 in amino acids: CASSFRGAPGGELFF. DNA for the CDR3: TGTGCCAGCAGCTTCCGGGGGGCGCCCGGCGGGGAGCTGTTTTTT.